The sequence of this T cell receptor beta chain was determined in a study of regulatory T cells in long-lasting Graves disease. As for time point: newly diagnosed GD, antithyroid drugs for less than 3 months. The TCR library was prepared using RNA isolated from PBMCs. For TCR beta, libraries came from iRepertoire HTBI primers and Arm-PCR of CDR3 regions. Each CDR3 protein is one row after TCRdb ran MiXCR on the multiplex PCR reads. Here the sample spans approximately 540,000 distinct CDR3 sequences, approximately 12% being singletons. The V and J ends lost 2 bases and 0 bases respectively, with 18 bases between them. The germline CDR1 and CDR2 sequences are SGHDT and YYEEEE. There are 18 residues in the CDR3. These data also formed part of another study, on T cells in Graves' hyperthyroidism and ophthalmopathy.

The material sequenced was peripheral blood mononuclear cells (PBMCs), taken at new diagnosis, from a patient treated with antithyroid drugs. The TCR comes from a woman aged 25-40 years with Graves disease. V and J are TRBV5-6 and TRBJ1-5; D gene uncertain. The CDR3 DNA is TGTGCCAGCAGCTTAAGGGCAGTTTCTTTGTATAGCAATCAGCCCCAGCATTTT. Translating gives CASSLRAVSLYSNQPQHF. Looking up the rest from reference TRBV5-6 and TRBJ1-5 gives the full variable domain: DAGVTQSPTHLIKTRGQQVTLRCSPKSGHDTVSWYQQALGQGPQFIFQYYEEEERQRGNFPDRFSGHQFPNYSSELNVNALLLGDSALYLCASSLRAVSLYSNQPQHFGDGTRLSIL.